Shown below are 23 T cell receptor beta chains from a single sample sequenced in a study of blood T cell repertoires in COVID-19. Produced via immunoSEQ multiplex PCR; TCRdb's table is partial and in-frame only. The sample has about 200,000 clones; over 70% are singletons. The source material was peripheral blood. The receptors were sampled from a woman in her 70s with acute or convalescent COVID-19.

A note on this clone: An end of the junction differs from the germline gene, which may be a read error. The CDR3 protein is CARRGGTSGSRYGYTF. CDR3 nucleotides: TGTGCCCGCAGGGGGGGGACATCGGGGTCAAGGTATGGCTACACCTTC. This rearrangement joins TRBV2 to TRBJ1-2; TRBD1 agrees at 7 bases. Germline loops: CDR1 SNHLY, CDR2 FYNNEI. There are 16 residues in the CDR3.

The rearrangement links TRBV6-5 to TRBJ1-2, with D possibly matching TRBD1 (5 bases). This CDR3 contains 13 residues. V dropped 0 bases and J dropped 5 bases, with 7 bases sitting between them. In germline, CDR1 is MNHEY, CDR2 SVGAGI. CDR3 sequence (DNA): TGTGCCAGCAGTTACTCCCAGGGATATGGCTACACCTTC. This encodes CASSYSQGYGYTF.

The chain uses TRBV29-1 and TRBJ2-7; 7 bases map to TRBD2. CDR3 length equals 14 residues. Germline CDR1 is SQVTM and CDR2 is ANQGSEA. V trimming: 2 bases; J trimming: 1 base; junction bases outside the gene matches: 5. This CDR3 is CSVELAGVSYEQYF. The CDR3 nucleotides read TGCAGCGTTGAATTGGCGGGAGTTTCCTACGAGCAGTACTTC.

V and J are TRBV5-4 and TRBJ2-3; D not certain. V was trimmed by 4 bases and J by 2 bases, leaving 8 bases between them. CDR3 size: 13 residues. From germline, CDR1 is SGHNT and CDR2 YYREEE (reference sequence). The CDR3 sequence is CASSNRDTDTQYF. The CDR3 DNA reads TGTGCCAGCAGCAACAGAGACACAGATACGCAGTATTTT.

This chain joins TRBV9 and TRBJ1-2, with 11 bases matching TRBD1. V gave up 0 bases and J gave up 6 bases; unmatched junction bases: 1. Germline V gene lookup returns CDR1 SGDLS and CDR2 YYNGEE. The CDR3 is made up of 14 amino acids. Here the CDR3 reads CASSVGGQGDGYTF. CDR3 nucleotide sequence: TGTGCCAGCAGCGTAGGGGGACAGGGGGATGGCTACACCTTC.

CDR3 in amino acids: CASSPDRGSSYEQYF. DNA for the CDR3: TGTGCCAGCTCACCAGACAGGGGGAGCTCCTACGAGCAGTACTTC. The chain carries TRBV18 and TRBJ2-7, with 9 bases identical to TRBD1. The trim removed 2 bases at V and 0 bases at J, leaving 2 bases unmatched. CDR3 length: 15 amino acids. Germline-derived CDR1 and CDR2 are KGHSH and LQKENI. The full variable domain, completed using reference TRBV18 and TRBJ2-7, is NAGVMQNPRHLVRRRGQEARLRCSPMKGHSHVYWYRQLPEEGLKFMVYLQKENIIDESGMPKERFSAEFPKEGPSILRIQQVVRGDSAAYFCASSPDRGSSYEQYFGPGTRLTVT.

This chain joins TRBV5-1 and TRBJ2-5; 7 nucleotides align to TRBD1. The CDR3 has 14 residues. With 0 bases clipped from V and 4 bases from J, the junction kept 3 bases outside the gene matches. Germline V CDR1 and CDR2: SGHRS, YFSETQ. DNA of the CDR3: TGCGCCAGCAGCTTGGGTCAGGGGGTAGAGACCCAGTACTTC. Amino acid sequence: CASSLGQGVETQYF.

This chain joins TRBV12-3 or TRBV12-4 and TRBJ1-1; 8 nucleotides line up with TRBD1. CDR3 length: 13 residues. The V and J ends lost 5 bases and 2 bases, in that order; junction bases with no gene match: 1. The CDR3 DNA sequence: TGTGCCAGCAGTCAGGGGGCTAACACTGAAGCTTTCTTT. Its protein is CASSQGANTEAFF.

The rearrangement links TRBV30 to TRBJ1-5, with 9 positions matching TRBD1. V dropped 2 bases and J dropped 5; count of bases not matched to a gene: 1. CDR3 length equals 13 residues. The V gene's germline CDR1 is GTSNPN and CDR2 SVGIG (reference sequence). The CDR3, as DNA: TGTGCCTGGAGTAGGACAGGGGATCAGCCCCAGCATTTT. This sequence encodes CAWSRTGDQPQHF.

The J gene is TRBJ1-1, the V gene TRBV10-3; 8 bases match TRBD1. The germline gives CDR1 ENHRY, CDR2 SYGVKD. V was clipped by 5 bases and J by 5 bases; unmatched bases: 7. The CDR3 is made up of 14 amino acids. The CDR3 nucleotides read TGTGCCATCAGTACACAGGGGGTAGGGACTGAAGCTTTCTTT. It encodes CAISTQGVGTEAFF.

The chain joins TRBV2 to TRBJ1-5, with unresolved D. This CDR3 spans 12 amino acids. CDR1 SNHLY and CDR2 FYNNEI come from the germline V gene. Deletions cut 0 bases from V and 11 bases from J, with 8 bases between. CDR3 bases: TGTGCCAGCAGTGAAGCGCTCGAGGCCCAGCATTTT. This encodes CASSEALEAQHF. Based on the CDR3 plus reference TRBV2 and TRBJ1-5, the full variable domain is EPEVTQTPSHQVTQMGQEVILRCVPISNHLYFYWYRQILGQKVEFLVSFYNNEISEKSEIFDDQFSVERPDGSNFTLKIRSTKLEDSAMYFCASSEALEAQHFGDGTRLSIL.

This clone was seen just once. V usage is TRBV5-1 and J usage is TRBJ2-1, with TRBD2 matching 10 bases. Germline loops: CDR1 SGHRS, CDR2 YFSETQ. This CDR3 spans 18 amino acids. V lost 0 bases, J lost 7 bases, and 13 bases stayed unmatched. Here the CDR3 DNA reads TGCGCCAGCAGCTTGGCCCAGTCGAGCGGGAGGGCCGGGAATGAGCAGTTCTTC. Protein: CASSLAQSSGRAGNEQFF. The full variable domain, rest sourced from reference TRBV5-1 and TRBJ2-1, is KAGVTQTPRYLIKTRGQQVTLSCSPISGHRSVSWYQQTPGQGLQFLFEYFSETQRNKGNFPGRFSGRQFSNSRSEMNVSTLELGDSALYLCASSLAQSSGRAGNEQFFGPGTRLTVL.

This sequence joins TRBV6-6 and TRBJ2-7; 7 bases agree with TRBD1. V lost 7 bases and J lost 3; bases outside the gene matches: 6. There are 13 residues in the CDR3. The germline V gene encodes CDR1 MNHNY and CDR2 SVGAGI (reference sequence). The DNA for the CDR3 is TGTGCCAGCAAGGTAGCAGGGGGCTACGAGCAGTACTTC. Amino acid sequence: CASKVAGGYEQYF.

V is TRBV6-5 and J is TRBJ2-1; 7 bases are a match to TRBD2. CDR1 and CDR2 from the germline V gene are MNHEY and SVGAGI. V shed 0 bases and J 0 bases; nucleotides not matched to a gene: 2. This CDR3 has 16 amino acids. DNA of the CDR3: TGTGCCAGCAGTTACTCTCTAGCGGTCTCCTACAATGAGCAGTTCTTC. This gives the protein CASSYSLAVSYNEQFF.

The chain combines TRBV5-1 with TRBJ1-3; 7 bases align to TRBD1. CDR1 SGHRS and CDR2 YFSETQ come from the germline V gene. V shed 0 bases and J 0 bases; nucleotides not matched to a gene: 3. This CDR3 region has 16 residues. CDR3: CASSLGGQTSGNTIYF. CDR3 DNA: TGCGCCAGCAGCTTGGGGGGACAGACCTCTGGAAACACCATATATTTT.

In this sample, this clone turned up a few times. The J gene is TRBJ2-5, the V gene TRBV30; TRBD2 matches at 7 bases. The V gene's germline CDR1 is GTSNPN and CDR2 SVGIG (reference sequence). Trimming removed 8 bases from V and 5 bases from J; junction bases left unmatched: 8. CDR3 size: 12 residues. CDR3 in DNA: TGTGCCGTCATGACTAGCCTGGAGACCCAGTACTTC. Translating it yields CAVMTSLETQYF.

The gene calls are TRBV18 and TRBJ2-1, with TRBD2 matching 10 bases. The CDR3 is 14 residues long. Germline lookup yields CDR1 KGHSH and CDR2 LQKENI. V trimming: 5 bases; J trimming: 5 bases; junction bases outside the gene matches: 3. The CDR3 DNA reads as TGTGCCAGCTCAGGGCTAGCGGGAGACAATGAGCAGTTCTTC. Residues: CASSGLAGDNEQFF.

This clone was seen a few times. The chain recombines TRBV19 with TRBJ2-7, with D unclear. V lost 0 bases to trimming and J lost 10 bases, with 10 bases between them. CDR3 length: 12 residues. The germline gives CDR1 LNHDA, CDR2 SQIVND (reference sequence). DNA of the CDR3: TGTGCCAGTAGTATAGAGGGCTCTTCTCAGTACTTC. This sequence encodes CASSIEGSSQYF.

The CDR3 DNA is TGTGCCAGCAGCTTAGTCTCCGGGGACAGCAGCAATCAGCCCCAGCATTTT. This sequence encodes CASSLVSGDSSNQPQHF. The V gene is TRBV7-8, the J gene TRBJ1-5; 7 bases match TRBD1. The CDR3 is 17 residues long. Germline-derived CDR1 and CDR2 are SGHVS and FQNEAQ. The junction had 7 bases not matched to a gene; V was cut back by 1 base and J by 1 base.

This chain uses TRBV2 with TRBJ2-7, with D tentatively TRBD2 (6 bases). Germline CDR1 is SNHLY and CDR2 is FYNNEI. With 6 bases removed from V and 2 bases from J, the gap between germline ends came to 14 bases. This CDR3 region has 14 residues. The CDR3 sequence: CASRRAGGPYEQYF. The CDR3, as DNA: TGTGCCAGCAGGAGGGCAGGAGGGCCCTACGAGCAGTACTTC.

V usage is TRBV28 and J usage is TRBJ1-2; TRBD1 is a possible D gene (6 bases). Germline V lookup: CDR1 MDHEN, CDR2 SYDVKM. The CDR3 runs to 15 residues. Trimming removed 3 bases at V and 7 bases at J, with 18 bases between. The CDR3 is CASSLITGTSSGYTF. Written as DNA, the CDR3 is TGTGCCAGCAGTTTGATTACAGGGACCTCGAGTGGCTACACCTTC.

The chain employs TRBV19 and TRBJ2-7, with 9 bases aligning to TRBD2. Trimming cost V 3 bases and J 6 bases; bases outside gene matches: 18. Germline CDR1 is LNHDA and CDR2 is SQIVND (reference sequence). This CDR3 is 18 amino acids long. The CDR3 coding sequence is TGTGCCAGTAGTATGCCTCAGGCTAGCGGGACTCCGGTCTCCGAGCAGTACTTC. This encodes CASSMPQASGTPVSEQYF.

In this sample, this clone turned up many times. This chain uses TRBV3-1 (or the pseudogene TRBV3-2) with TRBJ1-5; TRBD1 matches 7 bases. Germline-derived CDR1 and CDR2 are LGHDT and YNNKEL (reference sequence). V lost 5 bases, J lost 5 bases, and 3 bases stayed unmatched. The CDR3 is 13 residues long. CDR3 amino acids: CASSIDRDQPQHF. CDR3 coding DNA: TGTGCCAGCAGCATCGACAGGGATCAGCCCCAGCATTTT.